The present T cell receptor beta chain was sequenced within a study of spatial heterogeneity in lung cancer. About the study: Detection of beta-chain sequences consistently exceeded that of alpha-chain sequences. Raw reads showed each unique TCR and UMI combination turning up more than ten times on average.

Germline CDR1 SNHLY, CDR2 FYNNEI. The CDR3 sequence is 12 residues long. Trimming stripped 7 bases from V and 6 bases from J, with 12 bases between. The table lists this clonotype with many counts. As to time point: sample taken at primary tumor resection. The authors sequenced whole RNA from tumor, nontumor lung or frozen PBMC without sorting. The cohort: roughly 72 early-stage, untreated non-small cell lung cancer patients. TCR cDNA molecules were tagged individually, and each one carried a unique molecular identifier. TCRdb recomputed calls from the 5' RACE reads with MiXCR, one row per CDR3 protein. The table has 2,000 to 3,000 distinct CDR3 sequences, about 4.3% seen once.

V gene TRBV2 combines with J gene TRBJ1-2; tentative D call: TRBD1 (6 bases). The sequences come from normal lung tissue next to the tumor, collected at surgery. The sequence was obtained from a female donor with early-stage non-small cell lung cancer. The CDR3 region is CASTGTKDGYTF. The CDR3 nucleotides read TGTGCCAGCACAGGGACAAAAGATGGCTACACCTTC.